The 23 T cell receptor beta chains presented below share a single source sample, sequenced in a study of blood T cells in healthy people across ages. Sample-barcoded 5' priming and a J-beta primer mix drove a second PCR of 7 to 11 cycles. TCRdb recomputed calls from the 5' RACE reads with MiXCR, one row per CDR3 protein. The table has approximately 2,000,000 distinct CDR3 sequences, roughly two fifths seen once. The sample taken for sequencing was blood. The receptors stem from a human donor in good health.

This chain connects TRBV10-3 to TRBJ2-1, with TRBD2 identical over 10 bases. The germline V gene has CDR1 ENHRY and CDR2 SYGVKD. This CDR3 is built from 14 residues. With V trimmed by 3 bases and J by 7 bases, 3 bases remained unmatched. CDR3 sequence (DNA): TGTGCCATCAGTGATAGCGGGGGGCAAAATGAGCAGTTCTTC. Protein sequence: CAISDSGGQNEQFF.

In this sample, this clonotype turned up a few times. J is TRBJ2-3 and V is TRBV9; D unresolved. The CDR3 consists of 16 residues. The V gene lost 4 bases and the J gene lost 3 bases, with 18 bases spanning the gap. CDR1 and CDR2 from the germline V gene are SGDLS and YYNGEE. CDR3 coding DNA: TGTGCCAGCAGCTCCAACCCAGCAAGCTTTACAGATACGCAGTATTTT. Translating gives CASSSNPASFTDTQYF. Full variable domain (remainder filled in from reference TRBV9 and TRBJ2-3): DSGVTQTPKHLITATGQRVTLRCSPRSGDLSVYWYQQSLDQGLQFLIQYYNGEERAKGNILERFSAQQFPDLHSELNLSSLELGDSALYFCASSSNPASFTDTQYFGPGTRLTVL.

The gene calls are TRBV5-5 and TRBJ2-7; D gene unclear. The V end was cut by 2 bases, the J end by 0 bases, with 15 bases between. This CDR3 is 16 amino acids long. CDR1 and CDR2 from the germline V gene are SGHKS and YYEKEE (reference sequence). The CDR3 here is CASSFFPDRSSYEQYF. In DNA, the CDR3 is TGTGCCAGCAGCTTTTTCCCAGACCGGAGCTCCTACGAGCAGTACTTC.

CDR3 DNA sequence: TGCAGCGTAGCGACAGGGGGACGCGAAAAACTGTTTTTT. This gives the protein CSVATGGREKLFF. This rearrangement joins TRBV29-1 to TRBJ1-4; 9 bases align to TRBD1. Looked up from germline, CDR1 is SQVTM and CDR2 is ANQGSEA. CDR3 length equals 13 residues. With V trimmed by 6 bases and J by 8 bases, 7 bases remained unmatched.

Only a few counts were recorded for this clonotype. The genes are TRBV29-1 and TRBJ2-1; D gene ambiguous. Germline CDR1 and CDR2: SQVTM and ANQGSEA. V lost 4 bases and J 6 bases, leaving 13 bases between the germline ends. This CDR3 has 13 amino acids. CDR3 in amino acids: CSVVTETINEQFF. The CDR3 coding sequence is TGCAGCGTTGTTACTGAAACCATCAATGAGCAGTTCTTC.

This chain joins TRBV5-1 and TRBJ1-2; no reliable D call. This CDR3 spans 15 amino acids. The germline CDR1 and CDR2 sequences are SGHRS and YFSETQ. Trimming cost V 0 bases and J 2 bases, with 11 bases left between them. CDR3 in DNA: TGCGCCAGCAGCTTGGATGTTACAAACAACTATGGCTACACCTTC. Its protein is CASSLDVTNNYGYTF.

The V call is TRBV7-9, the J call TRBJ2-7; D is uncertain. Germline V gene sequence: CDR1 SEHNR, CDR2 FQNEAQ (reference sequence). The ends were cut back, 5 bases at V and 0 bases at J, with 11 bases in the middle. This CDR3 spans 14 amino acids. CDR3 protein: CASSRAIGSYEQYF. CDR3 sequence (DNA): TGTGCCAGCAGCCGGGCCATAGGCTCCTACGAGCAGTACTTC. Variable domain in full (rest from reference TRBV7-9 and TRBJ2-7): DTGVSQNPRHKITKRGQNVTFRCDPISEHNRLYWYRQTLGQGPEFLTYFQNEAQLEKSRLLSDRFSAERPKGSFSTLEIQRTEQGDSAMYLCASSRAIGSYEQYFGPGTRLTVT.

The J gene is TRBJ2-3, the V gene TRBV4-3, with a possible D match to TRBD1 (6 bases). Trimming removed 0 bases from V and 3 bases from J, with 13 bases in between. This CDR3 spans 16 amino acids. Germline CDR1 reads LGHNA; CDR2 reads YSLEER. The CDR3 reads CASSQDTGTRTDTQYF. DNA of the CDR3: TGCGCCAGCAGCCAAGATACAGGGACACGAACAGATACGCAGTATTTT.

The DNA of the CDR3 is TGCAGCGTTGAGGGGACACAAGGGGCAGATACGCAGTATTTT. The encoded protein is CSVEGTQGADTQYF. This sequence joins TRBV29-1 and TRBJ2-3, with TRBD1 as a possible D gene (6 bases). CDR3 length: 14 amino acids. Trimming pared 3 bases from V and 4 bases from J, leaving 14 bases between. From germline, CDR1 is SQVTM and CDR2 ANQGSEA.

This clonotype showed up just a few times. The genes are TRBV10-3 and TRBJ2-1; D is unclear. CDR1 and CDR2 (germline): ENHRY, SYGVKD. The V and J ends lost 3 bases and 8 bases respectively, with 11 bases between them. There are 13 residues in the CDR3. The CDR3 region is CAISESPLYEQFF. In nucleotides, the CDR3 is TGTGCCATCAGTGAATCCCCCCTCTATGAGCAGTTCTTC.

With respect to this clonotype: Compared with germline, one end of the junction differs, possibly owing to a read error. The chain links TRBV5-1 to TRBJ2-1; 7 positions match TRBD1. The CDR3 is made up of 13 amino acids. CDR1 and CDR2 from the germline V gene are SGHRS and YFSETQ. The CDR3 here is CASSLGGQNEQFF. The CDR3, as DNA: TGTGCCAGCAGCTTAGGGGGCCAAAATGAGCAGTTCTTC. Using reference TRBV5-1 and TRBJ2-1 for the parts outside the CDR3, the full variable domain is KAGVTQTPRYLIKTRGQQVTLSCSPISGHRSVSWYQQTPGQGLQFLFEYFSETQRNKGNFPGRFSGRQFSNSRSEMNVSTLELGDSALYLCASSLGGQNEQFFGPGTRLTVL.

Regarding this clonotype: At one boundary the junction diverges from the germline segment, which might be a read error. The CDR3 DNA reads as TGTGCCGGCAGTTACGGGACAGTAGCCAAAAACATTCAGTACTTC. It yields the protein CAGSYGTVAKNIQYF. V usage is TRBV6-2 or TRBV6-3 and J usage is TRBJ2-4; 7 bases are a match to TRBD1. Germline CDR1 reads MNHEY; CDR2 reads SVGEGT. The CDR3 spans 15 residues.

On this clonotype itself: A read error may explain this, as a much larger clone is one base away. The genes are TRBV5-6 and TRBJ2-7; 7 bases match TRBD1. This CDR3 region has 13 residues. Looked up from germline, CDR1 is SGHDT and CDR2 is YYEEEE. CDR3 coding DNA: TGTGCCGGCAGCTTAGGGGGCAGGTACGAGCAGTACTTC. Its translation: CAGSLGGRYEQYF.

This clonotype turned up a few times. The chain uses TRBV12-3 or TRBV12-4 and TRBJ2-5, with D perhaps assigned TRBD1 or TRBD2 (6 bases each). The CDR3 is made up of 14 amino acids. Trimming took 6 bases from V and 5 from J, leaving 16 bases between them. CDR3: CASSVDGGGETQYF. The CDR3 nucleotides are TGTGCCAGCAGCGTGGACGGGGGCGGGGAGACCCAGTACTTC.

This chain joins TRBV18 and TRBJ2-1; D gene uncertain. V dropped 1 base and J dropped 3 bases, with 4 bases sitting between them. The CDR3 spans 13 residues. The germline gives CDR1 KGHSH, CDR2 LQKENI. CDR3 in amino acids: CASSPRLYNEQFF. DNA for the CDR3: TGTGCCAGCTCACCACGGCTCTACAATGAGCAGTTCTTC.

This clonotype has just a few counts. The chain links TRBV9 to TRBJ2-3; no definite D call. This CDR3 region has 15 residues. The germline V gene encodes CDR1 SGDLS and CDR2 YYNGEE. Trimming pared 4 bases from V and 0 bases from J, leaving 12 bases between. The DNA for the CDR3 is TGTGCCAGCAGCCGAAGTAGTTCTAGCACAGATACGCAGTATTTT. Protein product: CASSRSSSSTDTQYF.

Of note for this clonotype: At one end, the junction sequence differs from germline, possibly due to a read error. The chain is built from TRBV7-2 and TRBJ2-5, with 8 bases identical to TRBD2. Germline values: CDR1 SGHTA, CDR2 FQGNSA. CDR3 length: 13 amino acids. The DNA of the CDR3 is TGTGTCAGCAGCTCGGGACTAGGTGGGACCCAGTACTTC. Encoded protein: CVSSSGLGGTQYF.

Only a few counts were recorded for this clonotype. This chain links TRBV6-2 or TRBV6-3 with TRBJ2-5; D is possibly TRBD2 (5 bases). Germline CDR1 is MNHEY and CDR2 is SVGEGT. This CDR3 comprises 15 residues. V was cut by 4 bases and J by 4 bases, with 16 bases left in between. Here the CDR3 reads CASSFLGLARETQYF. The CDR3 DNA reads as TGTGCCAGCAGTTTTCTTGGCCTAGCTAGAGAGACCCAGTACTTC.

The CDR3 sequence: CASSLTGTSTEAFF. The CDR3 DNA reads as TGCGCCAGCAGCTTGACTGGGACCAGCACTGAAGCTTTCTTT. The chain is built from TRBV5-1 and TRBJ1-1; perhaps TRBD1 as D (5 bases). This CDR3 is built from 14 residues. CDR1 SGHRS and CDR2 YFSETQ come from the germline V gene. V lost 1 base to trimming and J lost 4 bases, with 11 bases between them.

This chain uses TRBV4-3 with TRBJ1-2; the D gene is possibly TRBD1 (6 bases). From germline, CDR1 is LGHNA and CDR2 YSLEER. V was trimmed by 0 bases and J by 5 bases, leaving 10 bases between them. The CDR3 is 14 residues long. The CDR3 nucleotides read TGCGCCAGCAGCCAAGATCAGGGGCGATATGGCTACACCTTC. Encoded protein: CASSQDQGRYGYTF.

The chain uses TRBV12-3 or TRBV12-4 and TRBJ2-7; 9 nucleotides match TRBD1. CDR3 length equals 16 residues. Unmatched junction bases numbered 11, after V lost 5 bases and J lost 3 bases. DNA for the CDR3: TGTGCCAGCAGTCCTAAACGGGGGACAGGGATCTACGAGCAGTACTTC. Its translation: CASSPKRGTGIYEQYF.

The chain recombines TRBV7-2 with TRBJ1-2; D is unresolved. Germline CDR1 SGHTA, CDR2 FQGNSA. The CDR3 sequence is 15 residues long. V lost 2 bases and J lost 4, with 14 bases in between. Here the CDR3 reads CASSLRPGVGYGYTF. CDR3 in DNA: TGTGCCAGCAGCTTACGGCCAGGAGTGGGCTATGGCTACACCTTC. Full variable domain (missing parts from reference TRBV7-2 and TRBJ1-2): GAGVSQSPSNKVTEKGKDVELRCDPISGHTALYWYRQSLGQGLEFLIYFQGNSAPDKSGLPSDRFSAERTGGSVSTLTIQRTQQEDSAVYLCASSLRPGVGYGYTFGSGTRLTVV.

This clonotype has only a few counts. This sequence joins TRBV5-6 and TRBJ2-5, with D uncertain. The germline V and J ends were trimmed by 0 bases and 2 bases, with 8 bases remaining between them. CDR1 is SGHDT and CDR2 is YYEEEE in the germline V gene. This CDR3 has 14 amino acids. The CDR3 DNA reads TGTGCCAGCAGCTTGGAGAGGCTACAAGAGACCCAGTACTTC. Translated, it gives CASSLERLQETQYF.